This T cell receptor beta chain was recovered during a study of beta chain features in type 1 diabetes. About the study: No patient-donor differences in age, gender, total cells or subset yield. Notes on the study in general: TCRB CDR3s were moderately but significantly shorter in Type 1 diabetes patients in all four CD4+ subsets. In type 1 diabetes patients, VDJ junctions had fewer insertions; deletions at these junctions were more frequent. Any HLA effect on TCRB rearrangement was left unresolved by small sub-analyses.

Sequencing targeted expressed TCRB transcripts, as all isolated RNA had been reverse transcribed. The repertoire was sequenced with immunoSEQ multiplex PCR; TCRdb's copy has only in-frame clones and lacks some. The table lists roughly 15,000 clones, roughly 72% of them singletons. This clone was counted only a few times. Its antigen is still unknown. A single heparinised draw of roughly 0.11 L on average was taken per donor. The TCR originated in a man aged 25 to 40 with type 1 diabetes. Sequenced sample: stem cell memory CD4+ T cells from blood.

In DNA, the CDR3 is TGTGCCAGCAGTGAATACACGACTAGCGTGCAGTATTTT. It specifies CASSEYTTSVQYF. The chain combines TRBV2 with TRBJ2-3; 8 bases are a match to TRBD2. J lost 11 bases, V lost 2 bases, and 6 bases had no gene match. This CDR3 has 13 residues. Germline V gene data show CDR1 as SNHLY and CDR2 as FYNNEI.